This T cell receptor (beta chain) comes out of a study of cytomegalovirus exposure and HLA in healthy donors. Study observations and caveats: Rare TCR sequences dominated, though some public TCRs recurred in many donors. Judged likely to be a sequencing artifact was a cluster of highly shared sequence variants.

The study ran its PCR with 60 Vbeta and 13 Jbeta primers. TCRdb's table, derived via immunoSEQ multiplex PCR, lists solely in-frame clones and lacks some. The profile shows roughly 100,000 clones, about 83% of them singletons. To note about this clone: Its antigen is undetermined.

The sequence was obtained from a young woman in good health and CMV-seropositive. What was sequenced was PBMCs.

In nucleotides, the CDR3 is TGCGCCAGCAGCTTGGCTTCAGGGTCCTACGAGCAGTACTTC. Its protein is CASSLASGSYEQYF. The chain uses TRBV5-1 and TRBJ2-7, with D perhaps matching TRBD1 (5 bases). Germline CDR1 is SGHRS and CDR2 is YFSETQ. The CDR3 totals 14 residues. Trimming stripped 0 bases from V and 1 base from J, with 8 bases between.